This entry is about one T cell receptor (beta chain). Its antigen is unknown. No much larger clonotype is one base removed from it; base qualities were not supplied. The data stem from a study of T cell responses to AZD1222 COVID-19 vaccine (dated by TCRdb to about 2021). Regarding the research as a whole: TCR sequencing covered some 240 trial participants: 200 to 210 given two doses of AZD1222 and 26 given two doses of MenACWY control vaccine. Trial participants were enrolled into age subgroups of 18-55, 56-69 and 70-plus years, which contained about 150, 27 and 61 TCR-sequenced participants, respectively. General study outcomes and caveats: The 56-69-year group was small, and its depth increase did not reach significance, likely because of low power. No day 14 peak-response samples were available, so repertoires were characterized only after the peak T cell response. The vaccine-associated CD4 TCRs covered the entire spike protein, and the dominant responses fell in regions 160-218 and 743-854. Reportedly, close to half of the unique spike-specific TCRs recognized epitopes lying outside the regions that are mutated in the B.1.351 and B.1.1.7 variants. Only a handful of AZD1222 recipients were SARS-CoV-2 seropositive at baseline, limiting conclusions about previously exposed vaccinees. After two AZD1222 doses, both the breadth and the depth of spike-specific TCRs were significantly higher than at day 0 and than in MenACWY recipients. Participants were mostly white British, with more females than males. The authors suggested clonal diversity may have been underestimated.

The CDR3 regions of human TCRbeta chains were analyzed by immunosequencing. Turning to the authors' computational methods: Repertoire TCRs were checked for matches against a reference library of SARS-CoV-2-specific TCRs that had been generated using the MIRA antigen-specificity platform. Breadth was defined as the fraction of unique TCRs that were SARS-CoV-2-associated. Depth was defined as the fraction of total T cells that were SARS-CoV-2-associated. Using the MIRA data, every spike-specific TCR was mapped to the spike region that the TCR reacted to and assigned to either a CD4 or a CD8 class. Log10-transformed breadth and depth values were compared by one-way ANOVA with Sidak's multiple comparisons tests. TCRdb provides this immuneACCESS table in a form limited to in-frame rearrangements. Some clones are lacking; in checked studies, under half of them reflect an unresolved V gene, and why the rest are absent is not known. That table furnishes V, J and clone size, whereas the DNA furnished D and trimming. In all, the sample holds about 78,000 clones, and about nine tenths of those were seen once. The ten largest clones represent about 3% of the sample.

Taken with the paper, the label for time point translates to: about 28 days (+/-7) after the second vaccine dose. Because spike-specific TCR depth and breadth did not differ between the two schedules, AZD1222 recipients who got a second dose at roughly 4 weeks were pooled with those who got a second dose at roughly 12 weeks. Vaccinee samples were obtained from the UK trials COV001 and COV002, which included a single-blind randomized controlled phase 2/3 trial of AZD1222 (ChAdOx1 nCoV-19) in healthy adults. For TCRbeta chain sequencing, PBMC samples were collected from trial participants at day 0 and at day 28 after the second dose. Based on the germline V gene, the CDR1 and CDR2 sequences are SGHAT and FQNNGV. V sheds 5 bases and J sheds 8 bases, leaving 15 bases between their ends. From cysteine to phenylalanine, the CDR3 is 13 amino acids long. Only CDR3 DNA is held: 39 bases, read in frame from base 1.

This chain joins TRBV11-2 to TRBJ1-2, with the D gene too uncertain to name. Here the sequenced sample was peripheral blood, taken 28 days after the second AZD1222 dose. This TCR derives from an adult who received the AZD1222 COVID-19 vaccine. The CDR3 protein sequence reads: CASSLRLYEGYTF. Read as DNA, the sequence is TGTGCCAGCAGCCTCAGATTGTACGAGGGCTACACCTTC.